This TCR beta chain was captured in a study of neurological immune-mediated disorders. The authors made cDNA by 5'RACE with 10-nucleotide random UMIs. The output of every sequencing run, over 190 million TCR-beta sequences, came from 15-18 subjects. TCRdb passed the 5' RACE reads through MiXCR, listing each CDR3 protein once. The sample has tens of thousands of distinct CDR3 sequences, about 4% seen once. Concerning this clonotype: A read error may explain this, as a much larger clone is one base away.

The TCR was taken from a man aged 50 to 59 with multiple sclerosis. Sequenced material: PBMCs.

This CDR3 is CDSSLDRGRANYGYTF. CDR3 sequence (DNA): TGTGACAGCAGCTTAGATAGGGGCAGAGCTAACTATGGCTACACCTTC. The chain links TRBV11-2 to TRBJ1-2; D is perhaps TRBD1 (5 bases). CDR3 length equals 16 residues. From germline, CDR1 is SGHAT and CDR2 FQNNGV.